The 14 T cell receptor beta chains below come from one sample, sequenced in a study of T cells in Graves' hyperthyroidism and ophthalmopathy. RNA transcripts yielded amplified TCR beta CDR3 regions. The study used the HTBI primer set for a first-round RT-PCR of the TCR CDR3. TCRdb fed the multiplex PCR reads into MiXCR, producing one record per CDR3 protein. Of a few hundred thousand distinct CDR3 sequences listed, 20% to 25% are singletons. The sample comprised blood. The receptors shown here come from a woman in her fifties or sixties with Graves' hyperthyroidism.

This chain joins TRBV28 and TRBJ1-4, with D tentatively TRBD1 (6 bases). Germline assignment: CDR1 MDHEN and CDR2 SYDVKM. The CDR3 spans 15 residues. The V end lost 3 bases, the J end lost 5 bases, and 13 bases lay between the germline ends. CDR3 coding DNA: TGTGCCAGCAGTTTCGGGGGGGGGCGGAATGAAAAACTGTTTTTT. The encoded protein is CASSFGGGRNEKLFF.

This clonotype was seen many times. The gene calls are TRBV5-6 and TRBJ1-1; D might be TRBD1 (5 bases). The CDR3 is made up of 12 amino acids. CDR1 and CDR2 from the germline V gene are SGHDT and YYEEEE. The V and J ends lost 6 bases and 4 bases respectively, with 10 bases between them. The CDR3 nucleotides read TGTGCCAGCACAAAAGGGACCACTGAAGCTTTCTTT. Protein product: CASTKGTTEAFF.

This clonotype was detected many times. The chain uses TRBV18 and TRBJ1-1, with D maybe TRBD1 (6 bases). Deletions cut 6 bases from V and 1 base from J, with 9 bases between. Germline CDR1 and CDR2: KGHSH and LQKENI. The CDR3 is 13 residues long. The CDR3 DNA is TGTGCCAGCTCCTCGGACAGGAACACTGAAGCTTTCTTT. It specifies CASSSDRNTEAFF.

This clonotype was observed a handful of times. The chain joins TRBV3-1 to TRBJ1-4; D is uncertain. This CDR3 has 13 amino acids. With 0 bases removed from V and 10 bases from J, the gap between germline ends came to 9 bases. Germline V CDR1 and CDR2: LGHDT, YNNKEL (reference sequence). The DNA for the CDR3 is TGTGCCAGCAGCCAAGAAACCCCAGGAAAACTGTTTTTT. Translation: CASSQETPGKLFF.

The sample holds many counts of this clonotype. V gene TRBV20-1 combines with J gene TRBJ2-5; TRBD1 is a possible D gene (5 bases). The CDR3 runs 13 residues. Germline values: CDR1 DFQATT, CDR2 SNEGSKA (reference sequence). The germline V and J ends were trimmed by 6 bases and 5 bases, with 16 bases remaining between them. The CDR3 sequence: CSAVGPNGETQYF. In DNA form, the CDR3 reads TGCAGTGCCGTGGGGCCAAATGGGGAGACCCAGTACTTC.

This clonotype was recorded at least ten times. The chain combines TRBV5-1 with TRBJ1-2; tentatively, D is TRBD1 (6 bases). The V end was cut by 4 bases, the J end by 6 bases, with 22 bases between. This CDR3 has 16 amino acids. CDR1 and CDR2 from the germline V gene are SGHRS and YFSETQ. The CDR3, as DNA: TGCGCCAGCAGCCTGGGACCAACAGGGATCCTCAATGGCTACACCTTC. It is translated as CASSLGPTGILNGYTF.

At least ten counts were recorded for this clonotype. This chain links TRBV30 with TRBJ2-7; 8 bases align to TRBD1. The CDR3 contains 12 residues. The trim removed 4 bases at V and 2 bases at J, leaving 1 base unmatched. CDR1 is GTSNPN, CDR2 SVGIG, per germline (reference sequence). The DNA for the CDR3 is TGTGCCTGGACAGGGGGCACCTACGAGCAGTACTTC. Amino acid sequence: CAWTGGTYEQYF. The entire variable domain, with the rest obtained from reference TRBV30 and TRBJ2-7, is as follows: SQTIHQWPATLVQPVGSPLSLECTVEGTSNPNLYWYRQAAGRGLQLLFYSVGIGQISSEVPQNLSASRPQDRQFILSSKKLLLSDSGFYLCAWTGGTYEQYFGPGTRLTVT.

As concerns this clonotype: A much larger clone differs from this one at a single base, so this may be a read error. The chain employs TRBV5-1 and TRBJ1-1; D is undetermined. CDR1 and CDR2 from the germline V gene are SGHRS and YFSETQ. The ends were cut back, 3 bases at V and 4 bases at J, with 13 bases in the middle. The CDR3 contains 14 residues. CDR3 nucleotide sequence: TGCGCCAGCAGCTGGTGGACGGGGAGCACTGAAGCTTTCTTT. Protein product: CASSWWTGSTEAFF.

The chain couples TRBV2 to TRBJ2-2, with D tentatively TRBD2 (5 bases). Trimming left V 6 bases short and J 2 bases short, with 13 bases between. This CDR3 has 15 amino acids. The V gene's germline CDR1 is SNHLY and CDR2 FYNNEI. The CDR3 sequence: CASSQDLANTGELFF. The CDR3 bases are TGTGCCAGCAGCCAAGACCTAGCTAACACCGGGGAGCTGTTTTTT. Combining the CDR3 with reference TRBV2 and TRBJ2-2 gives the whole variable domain EPEVTQTPSHQVTQMGQEVILRCVPISNHLYFYWYRQILGQKVEFLVSFYNNEISEKSEIFDDQFSVERPDGSNFTLKIRSTKLEDSAMYFCASSQDLANTGELFFGEGSRLTVL.

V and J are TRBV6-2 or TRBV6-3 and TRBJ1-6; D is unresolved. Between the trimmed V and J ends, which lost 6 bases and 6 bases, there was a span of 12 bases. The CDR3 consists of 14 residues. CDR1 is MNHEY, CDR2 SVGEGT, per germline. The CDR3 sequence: CASSRRQANSPLHF. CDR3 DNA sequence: TGTGCCAGCAGCCGACGGCAGGCTAATTCACCCCTCCACTTT.

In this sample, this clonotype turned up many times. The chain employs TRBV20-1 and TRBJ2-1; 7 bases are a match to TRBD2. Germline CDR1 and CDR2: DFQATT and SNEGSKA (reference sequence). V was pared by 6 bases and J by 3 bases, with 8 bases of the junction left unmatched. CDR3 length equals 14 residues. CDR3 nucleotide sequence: TGCAGTGCCATAGGACGGGGGGACTACAATGAGCAGTTCTTC. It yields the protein CSAIGRGDYNEQFF.

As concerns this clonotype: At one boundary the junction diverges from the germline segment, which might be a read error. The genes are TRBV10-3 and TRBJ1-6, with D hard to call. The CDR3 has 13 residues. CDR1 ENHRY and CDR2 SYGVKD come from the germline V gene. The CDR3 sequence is CAISVGGNSLLHF. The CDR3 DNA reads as TGTGCCATCAGTGTTGGAGGGAATTCACTCCTCCACTTT.

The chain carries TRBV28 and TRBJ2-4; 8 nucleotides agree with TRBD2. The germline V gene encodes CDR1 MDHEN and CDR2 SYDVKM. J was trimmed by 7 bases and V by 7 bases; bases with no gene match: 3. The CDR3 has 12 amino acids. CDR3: CASTSGGNIQYF. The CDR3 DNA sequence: TGTGCCAGCACCTCGGGGGGGAACATTCAGTACTTC.

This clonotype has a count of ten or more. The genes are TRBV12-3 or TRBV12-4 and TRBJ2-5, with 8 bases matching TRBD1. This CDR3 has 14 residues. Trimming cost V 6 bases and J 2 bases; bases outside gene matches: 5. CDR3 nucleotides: TGTGCCAGCAGCCTGGACAGGGTACAAGAGACCCAGTACTTC. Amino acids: CASSLDRVQETQYF.